Presented here are 8 T cell receptor beta chains from one specimen sequenced in a study of T cells in Graves' hyperthyroidism and ophthalmopathy. Authors of the study amplified TCR beta CDR3 regions from RNA transcripts. RT-PCR in the first round (using the HTBI primer set) targeted the TCR CDR3. MiXCR, applied by TCRdb to the multiplex PCR reads, yields one record per CDR3 protein. This table holds 400,000 to 600,000 distinct CDR3 sequences, around 21% found once. Specimen: blood. These receptors were taken from a man aged 18 to 29 with Graves' hyperthyroidism.

As concerns this clonotype: A much larger clone sits a single nucleotide away, making a read error possible. The V gene is TRBV28, the J gene TRBJ2-2; D call uncertain. Per germline, CDR1 MDHEN and CDR2 SYDVKM. Trimming stripped 10 bases from V and 4 bases from J, with 16 bases between. The CDR3 totals 14 residues. CDR3 nucleotides: TGTGCCACCTTGGGTCAGGCAAGCACCGGGGAGCTGTTTTTT. It translates to CATLGQASTGELFF.

This clonotype has only a few counts. V and J are TRBV14 and TRBJ2-5; D tentatively reads TRBD1 or TRBD2 (6 bases each). The CDR3 runs 13 residues. Between the trimmed V and J ends, which lost 5 bases and 4 bases, there was a span of 11 bases. The germline gives CDR1 SGHDN, CDR2 FVKESK. The CDR3: CASSEGGAETQYF. CDR3 coding DNA: TGTGCCAGCAGCGAGGGGGGAGCAGAGACCCAGTACTTC.

In this sample, this clonotype turned up many times. The chain employs TRBV2 and TRBJ2-1; 7 nucleotides agree with TRBD2. Per germline, CDR1 SNHLY and CDR2 FYNNEI. The CDR3 contains 15 residues. V lost 2 bases and J lost 4; bases outside the gene matches: 5. CDR3 coding DNA: TGTGCCAGCAGTGAAAATCTAGCGGCTTACAATGAGCAGTTCTTC. Translated, it gives CASSENLAAYNEQFF.

This clonotype was counted many times. This rearrangement joins TRBV6-5 to TRBJ1-1; D is unresolved. Per germline, CDR1 MNHEY and CDR2 SVGAGI. Trimming shortened V by 0 bases and J by 4 bases, and 12 bases separated the two germline ends. CDR3 size: 15 residues. In DNA, the CDR3 is TGTGCCAGCAGTTACTCGGTCGAAGGATTCACTGAAGCTTTCTTT. Protein product: CASSYSVEGFTEAFF.

This clonotype came up many times. This chain links TRBV12-3 or TRBV12-4 with TRBJ2-7; D is unclear. The V gene lost 5 bases and the J gene lost 6 bases, with 11 bases spanning the gap. The length of the CDR3 is 12 residues. CDR3 coding DNA: TGTGCCAGCAGTCCCGACTCCGCCGAGCAGTACTTC. Translated: CASSPDSAEQYF.

A few counts support this clonotype. The V gene is TRBV7-9, the J gene TRBJ2-7, with D unresolved. There are 13 residues in the CDR3. CDR1 is SEHNR, CDR2 FQNEAQ, per germline (reference sequence). Trimming cost V 4 bases and J 0 bases, with 7 bases left between them. CDR3 sequence (DNA): TGTGCCAGCAGCTCCTATCCCTCCTACGAGCAGTACTTC. Encoded protein: CASSSYPSYEQYF. Filled out from reference TRBV7-9 and TRBJ2-7, the complete variable domain reads DTGVSQNPRHKITKRGQNVTFRCDPISEHNRLYWYRQTLGQGPEFLTYFQNEAQLEKSRLLSDRFSAERPKGSFSTLEIQRTEQGDSAMYLCASSSYPSYEQYFGPGTRLTVT.

There are many counts of this clonotype. The chain combines TRBV2 with TRBJ2-5, with 14 positions matching TRBD2. The CDR3 has 17 residues. Germline assignment: CDR1 SNHLY and CDR2 FYNNEI. With 5 bases clipped from V and 4 bases from J, the junction kept 9 bases outside the gene matches. CDR3 sequence reads: CASSLPTGTSGGETQYF. The CDR3 coding sequence is TGTGCCAGCAGTCTCCCAACCGGGACTAGCGGGGGAGAGACCCAGTACTTC.

V is TRBV7-2 and J is TRBJ2-5; weak D call: TRBD1 (6 bases). V lost 10 bases to trimming and J lost 3 bases, with 18 bases between them. The CDR3 is 14 amino acids. Per germline, CDR1 SGHTA and CDR2 FQGNSA. CDR3 sequence: CATSEPGHEETQYF. The CDR3 DNA reads TGTGCCACCAGTGAACCGGGACACGAAGAGACCCAGTACTTC.